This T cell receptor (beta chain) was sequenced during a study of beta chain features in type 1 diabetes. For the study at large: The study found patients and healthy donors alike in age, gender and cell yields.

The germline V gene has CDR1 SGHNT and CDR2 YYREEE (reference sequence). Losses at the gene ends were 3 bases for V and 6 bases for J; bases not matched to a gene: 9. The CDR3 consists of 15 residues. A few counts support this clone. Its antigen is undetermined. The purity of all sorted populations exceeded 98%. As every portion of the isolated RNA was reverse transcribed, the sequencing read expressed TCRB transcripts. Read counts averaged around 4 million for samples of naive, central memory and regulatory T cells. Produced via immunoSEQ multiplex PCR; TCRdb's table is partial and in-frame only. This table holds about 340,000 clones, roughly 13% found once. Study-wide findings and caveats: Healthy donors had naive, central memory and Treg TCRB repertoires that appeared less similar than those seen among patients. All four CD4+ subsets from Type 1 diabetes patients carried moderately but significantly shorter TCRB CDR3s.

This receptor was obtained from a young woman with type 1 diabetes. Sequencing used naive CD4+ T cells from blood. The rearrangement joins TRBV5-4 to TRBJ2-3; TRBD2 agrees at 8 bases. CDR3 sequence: CASSSEVAGSDTQYF. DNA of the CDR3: TGTGCCAGCAGCTCGGAGGTAGCGGGATCGGATACGCAGTATTTT. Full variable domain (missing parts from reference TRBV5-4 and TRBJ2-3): ETGVTQSPTHLIKTRGQQVTLRCSSQSGHNTVSWYQQALGQGPQFIFQYYREEENGRGNFPPRFSGLQFPNYSSELNVNALELDDSALYLCASSSEVAGSDTQYFGPGTRLTVL.